This entry lists 7 T cell receptor beta chains sequenced from one sample in a study of cytomegalovirus exposure and HLA in healthy donors. Vbeta (60) and Jbeta (13) primers were used in the PCR. Sequenced by immunoSEQ multiplex PCR; TCRdb stores in-frame clones only, minus some. The table has 200,000 or so clones, roughly 83% seen once. The specimen was PBMCs. The receptors originated from a boy younger than 10 in good health and CMV-seronegative.

This chain uses TRBV11-2 with TRBJ1-6; D call uncertain. The CDR3 runs to 15 residues. Germline V gene sequence: CDR1 SGHAT, CDR2 FQNNGV. Trimming pared 0 bases from V and 2 bases from J, leaving 5 bases between. The CDR3 spells CASSLDYAYNSPLHF. The CDR3 bases are TGTGCCAGCAGCTTAGATTATGCCTATAATTCACCCCTCCACTTT. Filled out from reference TRBV11-2 and TRBJ1-6, the complete variable domain reads EAGVAQSPRYKIIEKRQSVAFWCNPISGHATLYWYQQILGQGPKLLIQFQNNGVVDDSQLPKDRFSAERLKGVDSTLKIQPAKLEDSAVYLCASSLDYAYNSPLHFGNGTRLTVT.

The chain joins TRBV6-5 to TRBJ2-2; 8 nucleotides match TRBD2. The ends lost 5 bases at V and 0 bases at J; junction bases unmatched: 2. The V gene's germline CDR1 is MNHEY and CDR2 SVGAGI. The CDR3 runs 15 residues. CDR3 sequence reads: CASSTSGTNTGELFF. The CDR3 bases are TGTGCCAGCAGTACTAGCGGTACGAACACCGGGGAGCTGTTTTTT.

V is TRBV5-1 and J is TRBJ2-1; 9 nucleotides align to TRBD1. CDR1 SGHRS and CDR2 YFSETQ come from the germline V gene. The CDR3 is made up of 17 amino acids. The J segment lost 0 bases and the V segment lost 3 bases, leaving 7 bases of the junction unmatched. Here the CDR3 reads CASSSGQGLNSYNEQFF. CDR3 in DNA: TGCGCCAGCAGCTCAGGACAGGGGCTAAACTCCTACAATGAGCAGTTCTTC.

The V and J genes are TRBV11-2 and TRBJ1-4; the D gene is possibly TRBD1 (5 bases). Germline lookup yields CDR1 SGHAT and CDR2 FQNNGV. V lost 1 base, J lost 8 bases, and 14 bases lay in between. CDR3 length: 15 amino acids. Here the CDR3 reads CASSLAAGLWEKLFF. The CDR3 DNA sequence: TGTGCCAGCAGCTTAGCGGCGGGGCTTTGGGAAAAACTGTTTTTT.

About this clone itself: The identical CDR3 is also encoded by other nucleotide sequences in the sample. The V and J genes are TRBV7-9 and TRBJ2-5; tentative D call: TRBD1 (6 bases). Germline values: CDR1 SEHNR, CDR2 FQNEAQ (reference sequence). The CDR3 covers 15 residues. V was trimmed by 0 bases and J by 3 bases, leaving 11 bases between them. CDR3 sequence reads: CASSLAIRGEETQYF. In DNA form, the CDR3 reads TGTGCCAGCAGCTTAGCGATCAGGGGAGAAGAGACCCAGTACTTC.

Comments on this clone: The junction departs from germline at one end; a sequencing error may be responsible. V and J are TRBV5-4 and TRBJ2-5, with D possibly being TRBD2 (5 bases). The CDR3 has 13 residues. CDR1 is SGHNT and CDR2 is YYREEE in the germline V gene (reference sequence). DNA of the CDR3: TGTGCCAGCAGCTTGGGGGAGCAAGGGACCCAGTACTTC. It yields the protein CASSLGEQGTQYF.

The gene calls are TRBV10-3 and TRBJ2-7; D is perhaps TRBD2 (6 bases). The CDR3 is 13 amino acids. Germline CDR1 is ENHRY and CDR2 is SYGVKD. With 6 bases removed from V and 2 bases from J, the gap between germline ends came to 11 bases. CDR3 loop: CAIRGGDTYEQYF. CDR3 DNA: TGTGCCATCAGGGGGGGAGATACCTACGAGCAGTACTTC.